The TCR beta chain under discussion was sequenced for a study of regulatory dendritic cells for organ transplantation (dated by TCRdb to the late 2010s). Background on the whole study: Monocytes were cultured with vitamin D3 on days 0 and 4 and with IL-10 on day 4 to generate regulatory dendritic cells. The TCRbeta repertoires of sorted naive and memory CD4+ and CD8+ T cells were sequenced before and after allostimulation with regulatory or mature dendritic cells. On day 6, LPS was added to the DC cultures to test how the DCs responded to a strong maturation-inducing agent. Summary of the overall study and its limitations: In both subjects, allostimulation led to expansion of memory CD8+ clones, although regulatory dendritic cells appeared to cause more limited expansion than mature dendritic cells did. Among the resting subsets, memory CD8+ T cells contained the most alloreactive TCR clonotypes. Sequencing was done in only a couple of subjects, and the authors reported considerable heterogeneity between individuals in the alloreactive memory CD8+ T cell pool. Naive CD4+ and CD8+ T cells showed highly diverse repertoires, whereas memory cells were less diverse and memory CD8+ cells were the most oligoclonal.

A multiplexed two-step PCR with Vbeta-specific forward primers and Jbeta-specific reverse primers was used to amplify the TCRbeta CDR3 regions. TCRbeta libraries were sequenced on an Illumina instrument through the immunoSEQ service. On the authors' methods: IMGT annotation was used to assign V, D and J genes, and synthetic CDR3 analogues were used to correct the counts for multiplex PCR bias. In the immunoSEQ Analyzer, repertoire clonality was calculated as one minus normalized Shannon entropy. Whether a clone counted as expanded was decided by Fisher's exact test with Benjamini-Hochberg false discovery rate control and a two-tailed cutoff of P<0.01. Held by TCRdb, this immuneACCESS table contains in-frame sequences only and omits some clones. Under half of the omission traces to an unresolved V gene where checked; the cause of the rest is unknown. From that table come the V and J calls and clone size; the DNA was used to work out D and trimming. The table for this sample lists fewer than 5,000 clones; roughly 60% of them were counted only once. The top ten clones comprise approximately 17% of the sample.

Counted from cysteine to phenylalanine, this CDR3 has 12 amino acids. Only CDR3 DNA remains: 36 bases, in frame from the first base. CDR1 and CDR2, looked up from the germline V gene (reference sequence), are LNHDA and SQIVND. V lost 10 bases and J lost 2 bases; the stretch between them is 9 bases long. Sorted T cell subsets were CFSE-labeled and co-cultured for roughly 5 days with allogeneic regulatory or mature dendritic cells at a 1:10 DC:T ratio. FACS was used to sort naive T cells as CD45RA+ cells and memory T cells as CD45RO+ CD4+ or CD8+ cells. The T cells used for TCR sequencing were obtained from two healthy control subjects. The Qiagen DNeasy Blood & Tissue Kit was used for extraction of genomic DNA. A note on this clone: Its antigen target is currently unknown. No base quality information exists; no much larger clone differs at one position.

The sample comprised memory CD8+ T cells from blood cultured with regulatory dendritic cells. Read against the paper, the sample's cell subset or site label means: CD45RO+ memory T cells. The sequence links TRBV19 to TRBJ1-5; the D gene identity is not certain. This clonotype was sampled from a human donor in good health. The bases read TGTGCCACCCGACGGGGCAATCAGCCCCAGCATTTT. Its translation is CATRRGNQPQHF.